The 24 T cell receptor beta chains given below trace back to one sample, sequenced in a study of OX40 agonist ivuxolimab in advanced cancers. The data were produced by immunoSEQ multiplex PCR, yet TCRdb's version contains in-frame clones alone and is incomplete. This sample carries tens of thousands of clones, 70% to 80% of them seen once, and the ten largest clones take 11%. Sample: CD4+ or CD8+ T cells sorted from blood, taken in a trial of the OX40 agonist ivuxolimab. The receptor set was obtained from an adult with an advanced solid tumor such as melanoma, head and neck, liver or kidney cancer.

V gene TRBV27 combines with J gene TRBJ2-7; 12 nucleotides line up with TRBD2. Germline CDR1 and CDR2: MNHEY and SMNVEV (reference sequence). Trimming took 5 bases from V and 2 from J; bases not matched to a gene: 7. The CDR3 covers 16 residues. CDR3 DNA sequence: TGTGCCAGCAGTCCCGGAGCTAGCGGGAGGGCCTACGAGCAGTACTTC. Translated, it gives CASSPGASGRAYEQYF.

The V and J genes are TRBV5-1 and TRBJ2-3; TRBD1 is a possible D gene (5 bases). Between the trimmed V and J ends, which lost 3 bases and 2 bases, there was a span of 10 bases. The germline gives CDR1 SGHRS, CDR2 YFSETQ. This CDR3 is 14 amino acids long. The CDR3 reads CASSSRQTTDTQYF. CDR3 coding DNA: TGCGCCAGCAGCTCTCGACAGACCACAGATACGCAGTATTTT.

The chain links TRBV7-2 to TRBJ1-1, with no clear D. This CDR3 comprises 14 residues. Germline lookup yields CDR1 SGHTA and CDR2 FQGNSA. Trimming shortened V by 2 bases and J by 1 base, and 8 bases separated the two germline ends. DNA for the CDR3: TGTGCCAGCAGCTTACTGGAGGGGAACACTGAAGCTTTCTTT. Amino acids: CASSLLEGNTEAFF.

In its sample, this clone was seen a few times. V usage is TRBV15 and J usage is TRBJ2-1, with unresolved D. With 3 bases removed from V and 5 bases from J, the gap between germline ends came to 5 bases. This CDR3 has 12 residues. Germline CDR1 and CDR2: LNHNV and YYDKDF (reference sequence). The CDR3: CATSRINNEQFF. In DNA, the CDR3 is TGTGCCACCAGCAGGATAAACAATGAGCAGTTCTTC.

This rearrangement joins TRBV7-9 to TRBJ2-1; no reliable D call. This CDR3 region has 12 residues. The ends were cut back, 1 base at V and 8 bases at J, with 6 bases in the middle. The germline V gene encodes CDR1 SEHNR and CDR2 FQNEAQ (reference sequence). The DNA for the CDR3 is TGTGCCAGCAGCTTAGATGCTGATGAGCAGTTCTTC. It yields the protein CASSLDADEQFF.

J is TRBJ2-1 and V is TRBV29-1; 7 bases align to TRBD2. The CDR3 extends over 15 amino acids. Looked up from germline, CDR1 is SQVTM and CDR2 is ANQGSEA. V gave up 4 bases and J gave up 0 bases; unmatched junction bases: 6. CDR3 bases: TGCAGCGTTGCCTCGAGCGGGGTCTCCTACAATGAGCAGTTCTTC. Translating it yields CSVASSGVSYNEQFF.

The CDR3: CASTGGGLAEKGAYNEQFF. CDR3 DNA sequence: TGTGCCAGCACCGGCGGGGGGCTAGCGGAGAAGGGGGCCTACAATGAGCAGTTCTTC. The rearrangement uses TRBV4-2 and TRBJ2-1; TRBD2 agrees at 8 bases. Per germline, CDR1 LGHNA and CDR2 YNFKEQ. V lost 7 bases and J lost 2; bases outside the gene matches: 19. This CDR3 has 19 amino acids.

This chain joins TRBV7-6 and TRBJ2-7; 9 positions match TRBD1. Germline assignment: CDR1 SGHVS and CDR2 FNYEAQ. The CDR3 length is 14 residues. V gave up 4 bases and J gave up 5 bases; unmatched junction bases: 6. CDR3: CASSSTGGVNEQYF. CDR3 DNA sequence: TGTGCCAGCAGCTCGACAGGGGGGGTGAACGAGCAGTACTTC.

The genes are TRBV7-9 and TRBJ1-2; D is ambiguous. Germline loops: CDR1 SEHNR, CDR2 FQNEAQ (reference sequence). The CDR3 extends over 13 amino acids. Deletions cut 1 base from V and 8 bases from J, with 11 bases between. CDR3 in amino acids: CASSLGGLEGYTF. The CDR3 nucleotides are TGTGCCAGCAGCTTAGGAGGGTTAGAAGGCTACACCTTC.

This sequence joins TRBV4-3 and TRBJ2-4, with a possible D match to TRBD1 (5 bases). Germline V CDR1 and CDR2: LGHNA, YSLEER. The CDR3 is made up of 14 amino acids. V was shortened by 0 bases and J by 6 bases, with 9 bases between the two germline ends. CDR3 nucleotide sequence: TGCGCCAGCAGCCAAGAAGGGGTGGGAAACATTCAGTACTTC. Translation gives CASSQEGVGNIQYF.

The chain joins TRBV27 to TRBJ2-1; 8 bases match TRBD1. After removal of 5 bases from V and 3 bases from J, the junction contained 9 bases not matched to a gene. The V gene's germline CDR1 is MNHEY and CDR2 SMNVEV (reference sequence). This CDR3 comprises 16 residues. This CDR3 reads CASSPRDRWDYNEQFF. DNA for the CDR3: TGTGCCAGCAGTCCAAGGGACAGGTGGGACTACAATGAGCAGTTCTTC.

V is TRBV11-1 and J is TRBJ2-5; D not certain. Trimming took off 8 bases at V and 4 bases at J, with 17 bases between the two ends. Germline assignment: CDR1 SGHAT and CDR2 FQDESV (reference sequence). The CDR3 consists of 14 residues. CDR3 sequence: CASLDPEVTETQYF. The CDR3 coding sequence is TGTGCCAGCCTGGATCCAGAGGTGACAGAGACCCAGTACTTC.

This chain links TRBV4-1 with TRBJ2-5; 7 bases line up with TRBD2. The CDR3 is 15 residues long. With V trimmed by 4 bases and J by 1 base, 6 bases remained unmatched. Per germline, CDR1 MGHRA and CDR2 YSYEKL. The CDR3 region is CASSRMAGVQETQYF. The CDR3 DNA sequence: TGCGCCAGCAGCCGGATGGCGGGGGTCCAAGAGACCCAGTACTTC.

The chain joins TRBV9 to TRBJ2-5; D might be TRBD2 (6 bases). This CDR3 is 15 amino acids long. The germline V gene encodes CDR1 SGDLS and CDR2 YYNGEE. Trimming pared 4 bases from V and 4 bases from J, leaving 17 bases between. The CDR3 sequence: CASSTEGTQSETQYF. In DNA form, the CDR3 reads TGTGCCAGCAGCACAGAGGGGACTCAGTCAGAGACCCAGTACTTC.

The J gene is TRBJ1-2, the V gene TRBV28; D is unclear. CDR1 and CDR2 from the germline V gene are MDHEN and SYDVKM. The CDR3 sequence is 15 residues long. Trimming removed 2 bases at V and 2 bases at J, with 12 bases between. This chain's CDR3 is CASSLSLDGNYGYTF. The CDR3 DNA reads TGTGCCAGCAGTTTAAGTCTGGACGGGAACTATGGCTACACCTTC.

This clone was observed a single time. The chain uses TRBV7-2 and TRBJ1-6, with TRBD1 matching over 7 bases. From germline, CDR1 is SGHTA and CDR2 FQGNSA. CDR3 length equals 16 residues. V shed 6 bases and J 2 bases; nucleotides not matched to a gene: 7. The CDR3: CASRQTGYAYNSPLHF. The CDR3 coding sequence is TGTGCCAGCAGACAGACAGGGTACGCCTATAATTCACCCCTCCACTTT.

V usage is TRBV4-3 and J usage is TRBJ2-5; TRBD1 matches at 7 bases. Germline assignment: CDR1 LGHNA and CDR2 YSLEER. This CDR3 region has 16 residues. The trim removed 1 base at V and 2 bases at J, leaving 7 bases unmatched. The CDR3 spells CASSQGGGRGQETQYF. CDR3 coding DNA: TGCGCCAGCAGCCAAGGTGGTGGCAGGGGGCAAGAGACCCAGTACTTC.

The V gene is TRBV29-1, the J gene TRBJ2-3; 9 bases fit TRBD2. Germline V gene data show CDR1 as SQVTM and CDR2 as ANQGSEA. V lost 2 bases, J lost 6 bases, and 9 bases stayed unmatched. The CDR3 runs to 15 residues. Here the CDR3 DNA reads TGCAGCGTTGAACGGAGCGGGGGGCGCTGGGATACGCAGTATTTT. The encoded protein is CSVERSGGRWDTQYF.

This chain connects TRBV29-1 to TRBJ1-3; 11 bases agree with TRBD1. V shed 5 bases and J 2 bases; nucleotides not matched to a gene: 5. The length of the CDR3 is 15 residues. The V gene's germline CDR1 is SQVTM and CDR2 ANQGSEA. The CDR3 nucleotides are TGCAGCGTTTTGCCGGGACAGGGGGCTGGAAACACCATATATTTT. Translating it yields CSVLPGQGAGNTIYF.

The rearrangement uses TRBV5-5 and TRBJ1-3; D call uncertain. The ends were cut back, 1 base at V and 0 bases at J, with 8 bases in the middle. Germline-derived CDR1 and CDR2 are SGHKS and YYEKEE (reference sequence). The CDR3 is 15 amino acids. The CDR3 spells CASSLFGFSGNTIYF. The CDR3 DNA reads TGTGCCAGCAGCTTGTTTGGTTTCTCTGGAAACACCATATATTTT.

V usage is TRBV7-9 and J usage is TRBJ1-1; no clear D. Germline V CDR1 and CDR2: SEHNR, FQNEAQ (reference sequence). The CDR3 spans 12 residues. The germline V and J ends were trimmed by 8 bases and 0 bases, with 7 bases remaining between them. The CDR3, as DNA: TGTGCCAGCCCCAACCTGAACACTGAAGCTTTCTTT. Its translation: CASPNLNTEAFF.

DNA for the CDR3: TGTGCCAGCAGCTTATTAGCGGGAGGGCCCTCAGATACGCAGTATTTT. Its protein product is CASSLLAGGPSDTQYF. This chain links TRBV7-2 with TRBJ2-3; TRBD2 agrees at 11 bases. V trimming: 2 bases; J trimming: 4 bases; junction bases outside the gene matches: 5. The germline CDR1 and CDR2 sequences are SGHTA and FQGNSA. The CDR3 consists of 16 residues.

The chain employs TRBV28 and TRBJ1-2; 7 bases are shared with TRBD1. J lost 6 bases, V lost 7 bases, and 14 bases had no gene match. CDR1 MDHEN and CDR2 SYDVKM come from the germline V gene. The CDR3 totals 15 residues. CDR3 DNA sequence: TGTGCCAGCACTCCCCCCAGGGGGACAGTTCATGGCTACACCTTC. This sequence encodes CASTPPRGTVHGYTF.

The chain recombines TRBV12-5 with TRBJ2-7; no definite D call. Germline V CDR1 and CDR2: LGHNT, FRNRAP. Trimming removed 4 bases from V and 5 bases from J, with 6 bases in between. The length of the CDR3 is 11 residues. The CDR3 spells CASGSLNEQYF. The CDR3 coding sequence is TGTGCTAGTGGTTCCCTGAACGAGCAGTACTTC. Full variable domain (remainder filled in from reference TRBV12-5 and TRBJ2-7): DARVTQTPRHKVTEMGQEVTMRCQPILGHNTVFWYRQTMMQGLELLAYFRNRAPLDDSGMPKDRFSAEMPDATLATLKIQPSEPRDSAVYFCASGSLNEQYFGPGTRLTVT.